This TCR beta chain was captured in a study of post-analysis software for immune sequencing data. About the research overall: Disease trajectories encompassed relapsing-remitting, secondary progressive and progressive-relapsing multiple sclerosis. Points from the study as a whole: Versus controls, multiple sclerosis patients showed significantly lower diversity (normalized Chao1). When patients were compared with controls, 4 or 5 TRBV segments were more frequent, TRBV5-6, TRBV5-1 and TRBV20-1 among them.

Comments on this clonotype: The antigen remains unidentified.

Looked up from germline, CDR1 is SGHTA and CDR2 is FQGNSA. This CDR3 contains 14 residues. Tagging with unique molecular identifiers was a feature of the TCR beta cDNA libraries. Starting from approximately 1 to 10 million T cells, the study yielded about 490,000 cDNA molecules. TCRdb ran MiXCR on the PCR reads and lists one entry per CDR3 protein. Of 750,000 to 900,000 distinct CDR3 sequences in the sample, 46% were seen once. The sequence came from a girl aged 10 to 17 with multiple sclerosis. Sequencing was done on a sample of blood. The chain recombines TRBV7-2 with TRBJ2-5, with D possibly being TRBD1 or TRBD2 (5 bases each). Near its end, the DNA agrees better with TRBJ2-7, so the J call may be wrong. The CDR3 DNA reads as TGTGCCAGCAGCCCGATTCCCGGGGCCTCCGAGCAGTACTTC. The encoded protein is CASSPIPGASEQYF.